A single TCR beta chain is shown here with its context. The source of the sample is a study of blood T cell repertoires in COVID-19. Study summary: Nucleic acid was either cDNA or gDNA, and it came from T cells, B-cell-depleted T cells, or PBMCs.

Germline CDR1 is SGHDT and CDR2 is YYEEEE. Unmatched junction bases numbered 11, after V lost 1 base and J lost 0 bases. The CDR3 extends over 18 amino acids. Original processing notes: Estimates of nucleated cell counts were drawn from the amplification of reference gene primers. The data were produced by immunoSEQ multiplex PCR, yet TCRdb's version contains in-frame clones alone and is incomplete. From that table come the V and J calls and clone size; the DNA was used to work out D and trimming. Found here are about 35,000 clones, about 90% of them singletons; the top ten hold about 9.4%. The receptor's source is a man aged 80 or over with active COVID-19. The chain couples TRBV5-6 to TRBJ2-3; 7 nucleotides align to TRBD2. The material sequenced was peripheral blood. CDR3 protein: CASSLKTGLAGSTDTQYF. CDR3 coding DNA: TGTGCCAGCAGCTTGAAGACGGGATTAGCGGGTAGCACAGATACGCAGTATTTT.